A single sample is the source of the 16 T cell receptor beta chains below, sequenced in a study of CD8 T cells in Susac syndrome. RNA was extracted with the RNeasy kit, and a quantity of roughly 0.45 to 1 ug was reverse transcribed using random hexamers. TCRdb re-derived calls from the immunoSEQ multiplex PCR reads in MiXCR, one entry per CDR3 protein. Among 150,000 to 200,000 distinct CDR3 sequences listed, approximately 94% were seen once. Sequencing was done on a sample of CD4+ T cells from PBMCs. The source of these receptors is a human donor in good health.

The J gene is TRBJ2-7, the V gene TRBV5-6; 7 bases map to TRBD1. CDR1 SGHDT and CDR2 YYEEEE come from the germline V gene. The V gene end was trimmed by 3 bases and the J gene end by 2 bases; junction bases not matched to a gene: 11. The CDR3 contains 16 residues. CDR3 DNA: TGTGCCAGCAGCTCACGGACAGGTAGAAACCCCTACGAGCAGTACTTC. It yields the protein CASSSRTGRNPYEQYF.

J is TRBJ2-7 and V is TRBV20-1; TRBD1 matches at 8 bases. The J segment lost 1 base and the V segment lost 5 bases, leaving 7 bases of the junction unmatched. This CDR3 is 14 amino acids long. The germline gives CDR1 DFQATT, CDR2 SNEGSKA (reference sequence). The CDR3 DNA sequence: TGCAGTGCTGGGAGGACAGGGATTTCCTACGAGCAGTACTTC. Its translation is CSAGRTGISYEQYF.

A single count supports this clonotype. The rearrangement uses TRBV6-6 and TRBJ1-2; no reliable D call. CDR1 is MNHNY and CDR2 is SVGAGI in the germline V gene (reference sequence). This CDR3 is built from 13 residues. The V and J ends lost 7 bases and 4 bases respectively, with 13 bases between them. The CDR3 nucleotides read TGTGCCAGCACTCCGAGGGAGGGCTATGGCTACACCTTC. The encoded protein is CASTPREGYGYTF.

The chain is built from TRBV7-2 and TRBJ1-1; D is ambiguous. The ends were cut back, 3 bases at V and 2 bases at J, with 7 bases in the middle. The CDR3 runs 13 residues. Germline CDR1 SGHTA, CDR2 FQGNSA. The CDR3 here is CASSFTPNTEAFF. The CDR3 coding sequence is TGTGCCAGCAGCTTTACACCAAACACTGAAGCTTTCTTT.

The genes are TRBV29-1 and TRBJ2-5, with 7 nucleotides matching TRBD1. Losses at the gene ends were 4 bases for V and 2 bases for J; bases not matched to a gene: 4. Germline V gene lookup returns CDR1 SQVTM and CDR2 ANQGSEA. This CDR3 has 13 amino acids. CDR3 nucleotide sequence: TGCAGCGTTGCGACAGGGTATCAAGAGACCCAGTACTTC. Its protein product is CSVATGYQETQYF.

This chain joins TRBV15 and TRBJ2-7, with D possibly being TRBD1 (7 bases). The V and J ends lost 1 base and 5 bases respectively, with 15 bases between them. Germline CDR1 reads LNHNV; CDR2 reads YYDKDF (reference sequence). The CDR3 runs to 15 residues. The CDR3 nucleotides are TGTGCCACCAGCAGAGGACAGGGACGGAGGGACGAGCAGTACTTC. It specifies CATSRGQGRRDEQYF.

The chain is built from TRBV28 and TRBJ1-5; possibly TRBD1 for D (6 bases). The length of the CDR3 is 16 residues. V was shortened by 0 bases and J by 2 bases, with 11 bases between the two germline ends. Germline-derived CDR1 and CDR2 are MDHEN and SYDVKM. The CDR3 DNA reads TGTGCCAGCAGTTTATGGGGAGGGGGGCGCAATCAGCCCCAGCATTTT. This gives the protein CASSLWGGGRNQPQHF.

This clonotype was seen only once. The rearrangement links TRBV5-4 to TRBJ1-1, with D possibly being TRBD1 (5 bases). V was trimmed by 2 bases and J by 8 bases, leaving 13 bases between them. This CDR3 is built from 13 residues. Per germline, CDR1 SGHNT and CDR2 YYREEE (reference sequence). The CDR3: CASSLPTAMEAFF. The CDR3 region has the DNA TGTGCCAGCAGCTTACCGACAGCTATGGAAGCTTTCTTT.

V is TRBV15 and J is TRBJ2-2; D is uncertain. This CDR3 spans 14 amino acids. CDR1 and CDR2 (germline): LNHNV, YYDKDF (reference sequence). Trimming stripped 3 bases from V and 4 bases from J, with 9 bases between. CDR3 coding DNA: TGTGCCACCAGCAGCCCCCAAATCACCGGGGAGCTGTTTTTT. It translates to CATSSPQITGELFF. Drawing the rest from reference TRBV15 and TRBJ2-2, the complete variable domain is DAMVIQNPRYQVTQFGKPVTLSCSQTLNHNVMYWYQQKSSQAPKLLFHYYDKDFNNEADTPDNFQSRRPNTSFCFLDIRSPGLGDTAMYLCATSSPQITGELFFGEGSRLTVL.

As DNA, the CDR3 is TGTGCCAGCTCACCACCGGCTAGCGGGTATAATGAGCAGTTCTTC. This translates into CASSPPASGYNEQFF. The chain joins TRBV18 to TRBJ2-1, with 8 bases identical to TRBD2. This CDR3 is built from 15 residues. J was trimmed by 7 bases and V by 0 bases; bases with no gene match: 5. Germline V gene lookup returns CDR1 KGHSH and CDR2 LQKENI.

V gene TRBV18 combines with J gene TRBJ2-6; no definite D call. V lost 2 bases and J lost 0, with 8 bases in between. Per germline, CDR1 KGHSH and CDR2 LQKENI. There are 16 residues in the CDR3. CDR3 nucleotide sequence: TGTGCCAGCTCACCAGTGGGCAACTCTGGGGCCAACGTCCTGACTTTC. It is translated as CASSPVGNSGANVLTF.

The chain links TRBV20-1 to TRBJ1-2; D gene uncertain. CDR1 and CDR2 (germline): DFQATT, SNEGSKA (reference sequence). The CDR3 is made up of 12 amino acids. V was cut by 2 bases and J by 0 bases, with 4 bases left in between. The chain's CDR3 is CSARSANYGYTF. The DNA of the CDR3 is TGCAGTGCTAGATCGGCTAACTATGGCTACACCTTC.

A single count supports this clonotype. The chain links TRBV12-3 or TRBV12-4 to TRBJ1-4; D is uncertain. V lost 5 bases and J lost 8, with 6 bases in between. This CDR3 has 11 amino acids. CDR3 coding DNA: TGTGCCAGCAGTCGCTTGGAAAAACTGTTTTTT. Amino acids: CASSRLEKLFF.

The chain couples TRBV15 to TRBJ2-1; D may correspond to TRBD1 or TRBD2 (5 bases each). With 0 bases removed from V and 0 bases from J, the gap between germline ends came to 9 bases. Germline CDR1 reads LNHNV; CDR2 reads YYDKDF (reference sequence). The CDR3 sequence is 16 residues long. CDR3 DNA: TGTGCCACCAGCAGAGATCGGGACCCCTCCTACAATGAGCAGTTCTTC. Protein sequence: CATSRDRDPSYNEQFF.

This clonotype was found a few times. The chain joins TRBV27 to TRBJ2-7; maybe TRBD2 (5 bases). CDR1 is MNHEY, CDR2 SMNVEV, per germline (reference sequence). The CDR3 totals 13 residues. V shed 3 bases and J shed 2 bases, with 8 bases lying between them. CDR3 residues: CASSFLGAYEQYF. CDR3 bases: TGTGCCAGCAGTTTCCTCGGGGCCTACGAGCAGTACTTC.

V and J are TRBV5-4 and TRBJ2-5; D uncertain. CDR1 SGHNT and CDR2 YYREEE come from the germline V gene (reference sequence). The V end was cut by 0 bases, the J end by 4 bases, with 16 bases between. There are 16 residues in the CDR3. The CDR3 loop is CASSLEGSTVVETQYF. The CDR3 bases are TGTGCCAGCAGCTTGGAGGGTAGCACGGTGGTAGAGACCCAGTACTTC.